Listed below are T cell receptor beta chains from one sample, sequenced in a study of tumor-infiltrating lymphocytes in primary liver carcinoma. MiXCR, run by TCRdb on the multiplex PCR reads, gives a single entry per CDR3 protein. The data contain 180,000 or so distinct CDR3 sequences, roughly three fifths of them singletons. The specimen was peripheral blood. These receptors were obtained from a man aged 35-49 years with primary liver carcinoma and hepatitis B virus infection. Both conserved end residues are part of each CDR3. The order of the fields is CDR3 protein, CDR3 DNA, V gene, clone size, D gene, J gene, CDR3 length. The D gene is left open where the match is weak. Clone size is stated in some rows and not others, as once, few, many or a class when expanded.

CDR3aa: CASSQDAYGYGYTF; CDR3nt: TGTGCCAGCAGCCAAGATGCGTATGGCTATGGCTACACCTTC; v_gene: TRBV14; abundance: few; d_gene: -; j_gene: TRBJ1-2; len: 14
CDR3aa: CAISPGQGQNTEAFF; CDR3nt: TGTGCCATCAGTCCAGGACAGGGCCAGAACACTGAAGCTTTCTTT; v_gene: TRBV10-3; abundance: -; d_gene: TRBD1; j_gene: TRBJ1-1; len: 15
CDR3aa: CASSPRGWPGYTF; CDR3nt: TGTGCCAGCAGTCCTCGGGGGTGGCCTGGCTACACCTTC; v_gene: TRBV27; abundance: -; d_gene: -; j_gene: TRBJ1-2; len: 13
CDR3aa: CASRETSGIDTQYF; CDR3nt: TGTGCCAGCAGGGAGACTAGCGGCATAGATACGCAGTATTTT; v_gene: TRBV7-9; abundance: once; d_gene: TRBD2; j_gene: TRBJ2-3; len: 14
CDR3aa: CASSYQIRGTEAFF; CDR3nt: TGTGCCAGCAGTTACCAGATAAGAGGGACTGAAGCTTTCTTT; v_gene: TRBV6-5; abundance: -; d_gene: -; j_gene: TRBJ1-1; len: 14
CDR3aa: CASSQDLLAGYEKFF; CDR3nt: TGCGCCAGCAGCCAAGACTTGCTAGCGGGCTATGAGAAGTTCTTC; v_gene: TRBV4-1; abundance: -; d_gene: TRBD2; j_gene: TRBJ2-1; len: 15
CDR3aa: CASSLQGSNTEAFF; CDR3nt: TGTGCCAGCAGTCTACAGGGGTCGAACACTGAAGCTTTCTTT; v_gene: TRBV6-2/TRBV6-3; abundance: -; d_gene: TRBD1; j_gene: TRBJ1-1; len: 14
CDR3aa: CASSSTGNYGYTF; CDR3nt: TGTGCCAGCAGCTCAACAGGGAACTATGGCTACACCTTC; v_gene: TRBV6-5; abundance: few; d_gene: -; j_gene: TRBJ1-2; len: 13
CDR3aa: CATSDPGLARHNEQFF; CDR3nt: TGTGCCACCAGTGATCCGGGACTAGCGCGACACAATGAGCAGTTCTTC; v_gene: TRBV24-1; abundance: -; d_gene: TRBD2; j_gene: TRBJ2-1; len: 16
CDR3aa: CASSFWGEISSYEQYF; CDR3nt: TGTGCCAGCAGTTTCTGGGGTGAGATCAGCTCCTACGAGCAGTACTTC; v_gene: TRBV12-3/TRBV12-4; abundance: few; d_gene: -; j_gene: TRBJ2-7; len: 16
CDR3aa: CSVTGTSGNTIYF; CDR3nt: TGCAGCGTTACAGGGACCTCTGGAAACACCATATATTTT; v_gene: TRBV29-1; abundance: once; d_gene: -; j_gene: TRBJ1-3; len: 13
CDR3aa: CAIGTPFAVTGGTGELFF; CDR3nt: TGTGCCATCGGCACCCCCTTCGCGGTGACAGGGGGCACCGGGGAGCTGTTTTTT; v_gene: TRBV11-1; abundance: -; d_gene: TRBD1; j_gene: TRBJ2-2; len: 18
CDR3aa: CVSRLAGGPNNEQFF; CDR3nt: TGTGTCAGTAGACTAGCGGGAGGGCCTAACAATGAGCAGTTCTTC; v_gene: TRBV19; abundance: -; d_gene: TRBD2; j_gene: TRBJ2-1; len: 15
CDR3aa: CASSDGAGNTEAFF; CDR3nt: TGTGCCAGCAGTGATGGGGCGGGGAACACTGAAGCTTTCTTT; v_gene: TRBV6-1; abundance: few; d_gene: -; j_gene: TRBJ1-1; len: 14
CDR3aa: CASGPTGRTGELFF; CDR3nt: TGCGCCAGTGGACCAACAGGCCGCACCGGGGAGCTGTTTTTT; v_gene: TRBV10-1; abundance: -; d_gene: -; j_gene: TRBJ2-2; len: 14
CDR3aa: CTSSEKSVEAFF; CDR3nt: TGCACCAGCAGTGAGAAGTCCGTGGAAGCTTTCTTT; v_gene: TRBV10-2; abundance: -; d_gene: -; j_gene: TRBJ1-1; len: 12
CDR3aa: CSVGPPSGSYNEQSF; CDR3nt: TGCAGCGTGGGACCTCCTTCCGGCTCCTACAATGAGCAGTCCTTC; v_gene: TRBV29-1; abundance: -; d_gene: -; j_gene: TRBJ2-1; len: 15